A selection of T cell receptor beta chains follows, all from one sample in a study of identical twins. One entry per CDR3 protein, called by TCRdb with MiXCR from the 5' RACE reads. The sample lists 550,000 to 700,000 distinct CDR3 sequences; over 20% were seen once. The same specimen was also included in a second study, on T cells expressing NK-cell markers.

Sequenced: PBMCs. Receptor source: a woman in her late teens or twenties in good health. The CDR3 runs from the conserved cysteine through the conserved F or W. The D gene is left open where the match is weak. Where a row states a size, it is once, few, many or the class of an expanded clone; other rows omit it.

TRBJ2-3,TRBV29-1,-,-,CSVGGDYSLGTDTQYF,TGCAGCGTTGGGGGTGACTACTCTCTGGGCACAGATACGCAGTATTTT
TRBJ2-1,TRBV27,-,few,CASSFARHNEQFF,TGTGCCAGCAGTTTCGCGCGGCACAATGAGCAGTTCTTC
TRBJ2-3,TRBV10-3,-,-,CAISEGAEKGDTQYF,TGTGCCATCAGTGAGGGAGCGGAGAAAGGGGATACGCAGTATTTT
TRBJ2-2,TRBV10-3,TRBD1,-,CAIRTKGQGANTGELFF,TGTGCCATCAGGACGAAGGGACAGGGCGCGAACACCGGGGAGCTGTTTTTT
TRBJ2-7,TRBV5-8,-,many,CASSLLPGTLSYEQYF,TGTGCCAGCAGCCTCCTGCCGGGAACCCTGTCCTACGAGCAGTACTTC
TRBJ2-7,TRBV12-3/TRBV12-4,TRBD2,-,CASSAHSSGRDEQYF,TGTGCCAGCAGTGCCCATTCTAGCGGGAGGGACGAGCAGTACTTC
TRBJ2-3,TRBV11-2,TRBD2,-,CASSLVAGGPTSTDTQYF,TGTGCCAGCAGCTTAGTTGCGGGAGGGCCCACTAGCACAGATACGCAGTATTTT
TRBJ2-5,TRBV25-1,TRBD1,few,CASRQGARETQYF,TGTGCCAGTAGACAGGGGGCGCGAGAGACCCAGTACTTC
TRBJ2-5,TRBV6-2/TRBV6-3,-,few,CASSRLPRETQYF,TGTGCCAGCAGTCGACTCCCCAGGGAGACCCAGTACTTC
TRBJ2-5,TRBV12-3/TRBV12-4,-,few,CASSPTRGIGKTQYF,TGTGCCAGCAGCCCGACGCGGGGAATTGGGAAGACCCAGTACTTC
TRBJ2-1,TRBV2,-,-,CASKVGGSSYNEQFF,TGTGCCAGCAAGGTAGGGGGAAGTTCCTACAATGAGCAGTTCTTC
TRBJ2-1,TRBV20-1,-,few,CSANWRSTMSEFF,TGCAGTGCTAATTGGCGGTCCACAATGTCGGAGTTCTTC
TRBJ2-7,TRBV15,-,-,CATSRARGNYEQYF,TGTGCCACCAGCAGAGCGCGCGGAAACTACGAGCAGTACTTC
TRBJ1-3,TRBV5-5,-,many,CASSPSWADTIYF,TGTGCCAGCAGCCCGAGCTGGGCGGACACCATATATTTT
TRBJ1-2,TRBV27,-,few,CASSFGPSVRYTF,TGTGCCAGCAGTTTTGGCCCATCCGTTCGGTACACCTTC
TRBJ2-3,TRBV5-1,-,-,CASSLSSLGDTQYF,TGCGCCAGCAGCTTGTCGTCTCTGGGAGATACGCAGTATTTT
TRBJ1-5,TRBV15,-,few,CATGRGNQPQHF,TGTGCCACGGGACGGGGTAATCAGCCCCAGCATTTT
TRBJ2-5,TRBV10-3,TRBD1,-,CASKQGKVGETQYF,TGTGCCAGTAAACAGGGGAAGGTAGGAGAGACCCAGTACTTC
TRBJ2-7,TRBV5-1,TRBD1,many,CASSWDRSYEQYF,TGCGCCAGCAGCTGGGACAGGTCCTACGAGCAGTACTTC
TRBJ2-1,TRBV7-2,TRBD2,few,CASSPGLAVSYNEQFF,TGTGCCAGCAGCCCGGGACTAGCGGTCTCCTACAATGAGCAGTTCTTC
TRBJ2-4,TRBV15,TRBD2,-,CATSRGGATGKNIQYF,TGTGCCACCAGCCGCGGGGGGGCCACGGGCAAAAACATTCAGTACTTC
TRBJ2-1,TRBV7-2,-,many,CASSLAQSGVQFF,TGTGCCAGCAGCTTAGCGCAGTCTGGGGTGCAGTTCTTC
TRBJ2-1,TRBV11-3,TRBD2,few,CATSGAAGGIEQFF,TGTGCCACTTCAGGGGCAGCGGGGGGCATTGAGCAGTTCTTC
TRBJ2-7,TRBV29-1,-,few,CSVVQPTYEQYF,TGCAGCGTTGTCCAACCAACCTACGAGCAGTACTTC
TRBJ2-7,TRBV25-1,-,-,CASSATSYHEQYF,TGTGCCAGCAGCGCGACTAGTTACCACGAGCAGTACTTC